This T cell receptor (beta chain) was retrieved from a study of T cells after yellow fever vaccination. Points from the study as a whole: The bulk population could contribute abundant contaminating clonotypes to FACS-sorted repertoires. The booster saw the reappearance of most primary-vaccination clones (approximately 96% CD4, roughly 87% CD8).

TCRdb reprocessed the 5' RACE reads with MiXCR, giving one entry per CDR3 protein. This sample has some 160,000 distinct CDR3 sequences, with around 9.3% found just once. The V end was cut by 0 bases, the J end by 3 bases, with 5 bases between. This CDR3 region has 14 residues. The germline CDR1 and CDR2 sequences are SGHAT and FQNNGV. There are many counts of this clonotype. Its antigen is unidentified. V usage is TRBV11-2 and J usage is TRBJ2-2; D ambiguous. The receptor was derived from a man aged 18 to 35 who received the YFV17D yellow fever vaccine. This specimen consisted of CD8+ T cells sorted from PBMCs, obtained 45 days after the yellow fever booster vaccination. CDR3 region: CASSLEIYTGELFF. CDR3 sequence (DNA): TGTGCCAGCAGCTTAGAAATCTACACCGGGGAGCTGTTTTTT.